The 29 T cell receptor beta chains in this list originate from one sample, sequenced in a study of blood T cells in healthy people across ages. With a J-beta primer mix and a sample-barcoded 5' primer, a second PCR ran about 6 to 11 cycles. TCRdb re-analysed the 5' RACE reads in MiXCR, keeping a single row per CDR3 protein. The sample records about 280,000 distinct CDR3 sequences, 27% being singletons. The specimen sequenced was blood. These receptors were collected from a woman in her seventies in good health.

The chain is built from TRBV6-5 and TRBJ2-2; 7 bases are a match to TRBD1. Trimming took 6 bases from V and 4 from J; bases not matched to a gene: 5. Per the germline V gene, CDR1 is MNHEY and CDR2 is SVGAGI. CDR3 size: 14 residues. The CDR3 nucleotides read TGTGCCAGCAGCTGGGACAGTCGCACCGGGGAGCTGTTTTTT. Translating gives CASSWDSRTGELFF.

This chain joins TRBV28 and TRBJ2-3; tentatively, D is TRBD2 (7 bases). The CDR3 length is 16 residues. With 6 bases removed from V and 0 bases from J, the gap between germline ends came to 16 bases. CDR1 is MDHEN, CDR2 SYDVKM, per germline. DNA for the CDR3: TGTGCCAGCAGCCCCGCGGGGGCGGGGAGCACAGATACGCAGTATTTT. Translating it yields CASSPAGAGSTDTQYF.

This chain links TRBV7-9 with TRBJ2-4; D gene ambiguous. The germline CDR1 and CDR2 sequences are SEHNR and FQNEAQ (reference sequence). Trimming stripped 0 bases from V and 1 base from J, with 7 bases between. This CDR3 region has 15 residues. DNA of the CDR3: TGTGCCAGCAGCTTAGCGCTAGGGGCCAAAAACATTCAGTACTTC. Residues: CASSLALGAKNIQYF. The full variable domain, with the rest looked up from reference TRBV7-9 and TRBJ2-4, is DTGVSQNPRHKITKRGQNVTFRCDPISEHNRLYWYRQTLGQGPEFLTYFQNEAQLEKSRLLSDRFSAERPKGSFSTLEIQRTEQGDSAMYLCASSLALGAKNIQYFGAGTRLSVL.

The genes are TRBV7-9 and TRBJ1-2; D ambiguous. The CDR3 sequence is 14 residues long. V lost 2 bases and J lost 4, with 11 bases in between. In germline, CDR1 is SEHNR, CDR2 FQNEAQ (reference sequence). The CDR3 DNA sequence: TGTGCCAGCAGCTTACTGGGGTCTAGCTATGGCTACACCTTC. The encoded protein is CASSLLGSSYGYTF.

V usage is TRBV29-1 and J usage is TRBJ2-7; 12 bases are a match to TRBD1. This CDR3 is 14 amino acids long. J was trimmed by 8 bases and V by 4 bases; bases with no gene match: 9. Germline lookup yields CDR1 SQVTM and CDR2 ANQGSEA. In nucleotides, the CDR3 is TGCAGCGTTGGGATCGGGACAGGGGGCAGGAAGCAGTACTTC. Amino acid sequence: CSVGIGTGGRKQYF.

CDR3 in DNA: TGTGCCAGCAGTTTGAGGCTAGCCCCAGATACGCAGTATTTT. Translating gives CASSLRLAPDTQYF. The chain combines TRBV27 with TRBJ2-3, with TRBD2 as a possible D gene (5 bases). The ends were cut back, 3 bases at V and 4 bases at J, with 11 bases in the middle. The CDR3 length is 14 residues. CDR1 is MNHEY and CDR2 is SMNVEV in the germline V gene (reference sequence).

This clonotype came up a few times. The chain joins TRBV6-5 to TRBJ2-1, with D perhaps assigned TRBD1 or TRBD2 (5 bases each). Trimming took off 6 bases at V and 6 bases at J, with 15 bases between the two ends. Per germline, CDR1 MNHEY and CDR2 SVGAGI. The CDR3 covers 14 residues. The CDR3 region is CASSKGGDLNEQFF. CDR3 coding DNA: TGTGCCAGCAGCAAAGGTGGGGACCTCAATGAGCAGTTCTTC.

As to this clonotype: Germline is not matched at one junction end, which may reflect a read error. V gene TRBV7-2 combines with J gene TRBJ2-1; 7 bases align to TRBD2. The CDR3 spans 16 residues. Germline CDR1 SGHTA, CDR2 FQGNSA. Written as DNA, the CDR3 is TGTGCCAGCAGCCTAGCTGGGACTAACTCCTACAATGAGCAGTTCTTC. Encoded protein: CASSLAGTNSYNEQFF.

The chain links TRBV2 to TRBJ1-6; D may be TRBD1 (5 bases). Germline V CDR1 and CDR2: SNHLY, FYNNEI. This CDR3 spans 14 amino acids. V lost 7 bases and J lost 7, with 14 bases in between. For the CDR3, the DNA is TGTGCCAGCAACCTAGGGGATTCAAATTCACCCCTCCACTTT. It specifies CASNLGDSNSPLHF.

The V and J genes are TRBV7-9 and TRBJ1-2, with D unclear. Germline V CDR1 and CDR2: SEHNR, FQNEAQ (reference sequence). V dropped 6 bases and J dropped 7 bases, with 9 bases sitting between them. The CDR3 sequence is 11 residues long. CDR3 loop: CASSRGFGYTF. The DNA for the CDR3 is TGTGCCAGCAGTAGAGGGTTTGGCTACACCTTC.

This clonotype was counted only a few times. The rearrangement joins TRBV29-1 to TRBJ2-1; TRBD2 matches 12 bases. Losses at the gene ends were 5 bases for V and 0 bases for J; bases not matched to a gene: 11. This CDR3 region has 18 residues. In germline, CDR1 is SQVTM, CDR2 ANQGSEA. The CDR3 sequence: CSVLSLAGGPSSYNEQFF. DNA for the CDR3: TGCAGCGTTTTGTCACTAGCGGGAGGCCCTAGCTCCTACAATGAGCAGTTCTTC.

This clonotype was seen a few times. V gene TRBV5-1 combines with J gene TRBJ2-7; D unresolved. Trimming pared 4 bases from V and 4 bases from J, leaving 15 bases between. CDR3 length equals 14 residues. Germline V gene lookup returns CDR1 SGHRS and CDR2 YFSETQ. The CDR3, as DNA: TGCGCCAGCAGCCTCGAACCAGTAGAGTACGAGCAGTACTTC. It is translated as CASSLEPVEYEQYF.

This chain joins TRBV7-2 and TRBJ2-7; D is perhaps TRBD1 or TRBD2 (5 bases each). Trimming took 5 bases from V and 6 from J, leaving 17 bases between them. The CDR3 loop spans 14 amino acids. Germline assignment: CDR1 SGHTA and CDR2 FQGNSA. The CDR3 is CASSLKGSHSEQYF. DNA of the CDR3: TGTGCCAGCAGCCTGAAGGGGAGCCATTCCGAGCAGTACTTC.

The CDR3 DNA is TGTGCCAGCAGCTTAGTAGTATTATGGCGGGAGGGTCGCACAGATACGCAGTATTTT. It codes for CASSLVVLWREGRTDTQYF. The chain couples TRBV7-2 to TRBJ2-3; 9 nucleotides match TRBD2. The V and J ends lost 1 base and 1 base, in that order; junction bases with no gene match: 12. The CDR3 sequence is 19 residues long. The germline CDR1 and CDR2 sequences are SGHTA and FQGNSA.

This clonotype was picked up many times. This chain links TRBV18 with TRBJ1-5; D gene ambiguous. The CDR3 sequence is 13 residues long. CDR1 is KGHSH, CDR2 LQKENI, per germline. The V end lost 3 bases, the J end lost 5 bases, and 8 bases lay between the germline ends. In DNA form, the CDR3 reads TGTGCCAGCTCACCGGGAGTAGATCAGCCCCAGCATTTT. Encoded protein: CASSPGVDQPQHF.

This clonotype has a handful of counts. The gene calls are TRBV20-1 and TRBJ1-5, with D perhaps TRBD1 (5 bases). This CDR3 has 18 amino acids. Trimming shortened V by 1 base and J by 2 bases, and 21 bases separated the two germline ends. CDR1 and CDR2 from the germline V gene are DFQATT and SNEGSKA (reference sequence). CDR3 protein: CSARGTGRNLGGNQPQHF. The DNA for the CDR3 is TGCAGTGCTAGAGGGACCGGGAGGAACTTGGGGGGCAATCAGCCCCAGCATTTT.

The chain links TRBV27 to TRBJ2-7; D uncertain. Germline CDR1 and CDR2: MNHEY and SMNVEV (reference sequence). This CDR3 comprises 11 residues. The V end was cut by 7 bases, the J end by 7 bases, with 11 bases between. The CDR3 spells CASTSSGEQYF. The DNA of the CDR3 is TGTGCCAGCACCTCTTCTGGGGAGCAGTACTTC.

V gene TRBV29-1 combines with J gene TRBJ1-2; D is perhaps TRBD1 (5 bases). Germline CDR1 is SQVTM and CDR2 is ANQGSEA. The V and J ends lost 7 bases and 3 bases respectively, with 12 bases between them. This CDR3 has 12 amino acids. This CDR3 reads CSAWDVDYGYTF. The CDR3 DNA is TGCAGCGCCTGGGACGTGGACTATGGCTACACCTTC.

The table lists this clonotype with a few counts. The J gene is TRBJ2-2, the V gene TRBV12-3 or TRBV12-4; D remains ambiguous. This CDR3 has 9 amino acids. DNA of the CDR3: TGTGCTCCCACCGGGGAGCTGTTTTTT. Translation: CAPTGELFF.

The chain couples TRBV2 to TRBJ2-1, with D perhaps matching TRBD1 (5 bases). Looked up from germline, CDR1 is SNHLY and CDR2 is FYNNEI. The CDR3 runs 12 residues. V lost 2 bases, J lost 12 bases, and 11 bases lay in between. DNA of the CDR3: TGTGCCAGCAGTGAAAGGGGCTGGGGGCAGTTCTTC. Translating gives CASSERGWGQFF.

There are a few counts of this clonotype. The chain carries TRBV20-1 and TRBJ1-4, with 7 nucleotides matching TRBD1. J was trimmed by 4 bases and V by 5 bases; bases with no gene match: 10. Germline CDR1 is DFQATT and CDR2 is SNEGSKA (reference sequence). This CDR3 spans 15 amino acids. The CDR3 sequence is CSARGRGHDNEKLFF. In DNA, the CDR3 is TGCAGTGCTCGAGGGAGGGGGCACGATAATGAAAAACTGTTTTTT.

CDR3 nucleotide sequence: TGTGCCAGCAGCCCCAACTTACTAGCTGAGCAGTTCTTC. Its protein product is CASSPNLLAEQFF. The rearrangement joins TRBV3-1 to TRBJ2-1, with a possible D match to TRBD2 (6 bases). The V end lost 4 bases, the J end lost 9 bases, and 13 bases lay between the germline ends. CDR3 length: 13 amino acids. Germline V gives CDR1 LGHDT, CDR2 YNNKEL (reference sequence).

The chain's CDR3 is CASSMRGALEETQYF. The CDR3 DNA reads as TGTGCCAGCAGCATGCGGGGGGCATTAGAAGAGACCCAGTACTTC. V gene TRBV9 combines with J gene TRBJ2-5; 8 nucleotides match TRBD2. Losses at the gene ends were 4 bases for V and 3 bases for J; bases not matched to a gene: 8. CDR3 length: 15 residues. Germline V lookup: CDR1 SGDLS, CDR2 YYNGEE.

There are a few counts of this clonotype. The J gene is TRBJ2-5, the V gene TRBV12-5; D unclear. Trimming took 1 base from V and 5 from J, leaving 8 bases between them. CDR3 length: 13 residues. CDR1 LGHNT and CDR2 FRNRAP come from the germline V gene. The CDR3 spells CASGLDLRETQYF. In DNA, the CDR3 is TGTGCTAGTGGTTTGGACCTCAGGGAGACCCAGTACTTC.

The chain combines TRBV19 with TRBJ2-1; TRBD1 matches at 7 bases. The germline V gene encodes CDR1 LNHDA and CDR2 SQIVND (reference sequence). V shed 4 bases, J shed 6 bases, and the junction held 3 bases outside the gene matches. This CDR3 has 13 amino acids. CDR3 nucleotides: TGTGCCAGTAGTAACGACAGGGCCAATGAGCAGTTCTTC. It specifies CASSNDRANEQFF.

This clonotype was observed at least ten times. The genes are TRBV6-2 or TRBV6-3 and TRBJ2-7; TRBD1 or TRBD2 may be the D gene (5 bases each). The CDR3 totals 15 residues. Per germline, CDR1 MNHEY and CDR2 SVGEGT. Trimming took 2 bases from V and 2 from J, leaving 13 bases between them. CDR3 nucleotide sequence: TGTGCCAGCAGTTACCTAGGGGAGAAAGCCTACGAGCAGTACTTC. Translated: CASSYLGEKAYEQYF.

This clonotype was counted between two and nine times. V usage is TRBV5-1 and J usage is TRBJ2-7; D remains ambiguous. The CDR3 loop spans 12 amino acids. The V and J ends lost 3 bases and 6 bases respectively, with 10 bases between them. The germline gives CDR1 SGHRS, CDR2 YFSETQ. DNA for the CDR3: TGCGCCAGCAGCTCGACCACGGGCGAGCAGTACTTC. It encodes CASSSTTGEQYF.

This clonotype has a handful of counts. The chain uses TRBV2 and TRBJ1-1; D gene uncertain. In germline, CDR1 is SNHLY, CDR2 FYNNEI. The CDR3 consists of 15 residues. Trimming removed 5 bases from V and 1 base from J, with 14 bases in between. Here the CDR3 reads CASSRLGEGNTEAFF. CDR3 DNA: TGTGCCAGCAGTCGGCTTGGGGAGGGGAACACTGAAGCTTTCTTT.

The genes are TRBV29-1 and TRBJ2-7; 12 nucleotides align to TRBD2. Unmatched junction bases numbered 8, after V lost 6 bases and J lost 2 bases. The CDR3 consists of 15 residues. Germline V gene sequence: CDR1 SQVTM, CDR2 ANQGSEA. In DNA form, the CDR3 reads TGCAGCGTCAGCCAAGGACTAGCGGGAACCTACGAGCAGTACTTC. As protein: CSVSQGLAGTYEQYF.